These 16 T cell receptor beta chains originate from one sample sequenced in a study of blood T cell repertoires in COVID-19. Sequencing was performed with immunoSEQ multiplex PCR; in TCRdb, only in-frame clones are kept and a portion is missing. The repertoire includes 55,000 to 70,000 clones, around nine tenths of them detected once, and 20% to 25% sits in the top ten. The sequencing input was peripheral blood. The receptors derive from a woman aged 50 to 60 with active or convalescent COVID-19.

This chain links TRBV30 with TRBJ1-2; D gene uncertain. The CDR3 has 14 residues. Germline assignment: CDR1 GTSNPN and CDR2 SVGIG (reference sequence). Trimming took off 6 bases at V and 4 bases at J, with 18 bases between the two ends. In nucleotides, the CDR3 is TGTGCCTGCCTGTTTGGCAGTAGAGGCTATGGCTACACCTTC. Translation gives CACLFGSRGYGYTF.

This clone has only one observation. The genes are TRBV2 and TRBJ1-1, with D tentatively TRBD1 (5 bases). The CDR3 runs 17 residues. Between the trimmed V and J ends, which lost 5 bases and 5 bases, there was a span of 24 bases. Germline CDR1 SNHLY, CDR2 FYNNEI. The CDR3 DNA follows: TGTGCCAGCAGTTTCCGCCCCCGGAGGGGCGGGGGAACTGAAGCTTTCTTT. Its translation is CASSFRPRRGGGTEAFF.

V usage is TRBV30 and J usage is TRBJ2-7; D possibly corresponds to TRBD2 (5 bases). Trimming took 4 bases from V and 4 from J, leaving 14 bases between them. This CDR3 contains 13 residues. Germline V gene lookup returns CDR1 GTSNPN and CDR2 SVGIG (reference sequence). CDR3 residues: CAWKDGVGYEQYF. The CDR3 DNA reads TGTGCCTGGAAAGACGGGGTTGGGTACGAGCAGTACTTC.

The V call is TRBV11-2, the J call TRBJ2-3, with 9 positions matching TRBD1. The CDR3 extends over 17 amino acids. V was clipped by 4 bases and J by 1 base; unmatched bases: 9. CDR1 is SGHAT and CDR2 is FQNNGV in the germline V gene. The CDR3 protein is CASSSLTQGAGTDTQYF. CDR3 in DNA: TGTGCCAGCAGCTCCTTAACACAGGGGGCGGGCACAGATACGCAGTATTTT.

The chain uses TRBV27 and TRBJ1-2; 10 nucleotides align to TRBD1. This CDR3 spans 18 amino acids. V shed 5 bases and J 5 bases; nucleotides not matched to a gene: 17. Germline values: CDR1 MNHEY, CDR2 SMNVEV (reference sequence). The CDR3 bases are TGTGCCAGCAGTCGACAGGGGGCGGGGGCTCATTCCTCATATGGCTACACCTTC. Its translation is CASSRQGAGAHSSYGYTF.

The V call is TRBV3-1 (or the pseudogene TRBV3-2), the J call TRBJ2-5, with D perhaps matching TRBD2 (6 bases). Germline CDR1 and CDR2: LGHDT and YNNKEL (reference sequence). This CDR3 spans 12 amino acids. Trimming pared 5 bases from V and 5 bases from J, leaving 9 bases between. The CDR3 DNA is TGTGCCAGCAGCACTAGCTGGGAGACCCAGTACTTC. Encoded protein: CASSTSWETQYF.

CDR3 coding DNA: TGTGCCAGCTCACCAAGCCGCCTAGCGGAGGTTACCGGGGAGCTGTTTTTT. Its protein is CASSPSRLAEVTGELFF. This chain links TRBV18 with TRBJ2-2, with 7 positions matching TRBD2. The CDR3 is made up of 17 amino acids. The germline V gene encodes CDR1 KGHSH and CDR2 LQKENI. The trim removed 2 bases at V and 5 bases at J, leaving 11 bases unmatched.

This clone was recorded only once. CDR3 coding DNA: TGTGCCAGCAGAAGGACAGCGGAAGCTTTCTTT. This codes for CASRRTAEAFF. This chain joins TRBV6-6 and TRBJ1-1, with D maybe TRBD1 (6 bases). The germline CDR1 and CDR2 sequences are MNHNY and SVGAGI (reference sequence). V dropped 6 bases and J dropped 8 bases, with 10 bases sitting between them. The CDR3 totals 11 residues.

The chain recombines TRBV3-1 (or the pseudogene TRBV3-2) with TRBJ2-7; 7 bases fit TRBD1. The length of the CDR3 is 14 residues. V trimming: 1 base; J trimming: 1 base; junction bases outside the gene matches: 1. Germline loops: CDR1 LGHDT, CDR2 YNNKEL (reference sequence). CDR3 region: CASSQVTGSYEQYF. The CDR3 DNA is TGTGCCAGCAGCCAAGTGACAGGGTCCTACGAGCAGTACTTC.

This chain uses TRBV5-5 with TRBJ2-7; the match to TRBD2 covers 10 bases. The germline V gene encodes CDR1 SGHKS and CDR2 YYEKEE (reference sequence). The CDR3 sequence is 15 residues long. V was clipped by 0 bases and J by 2 bases; unmatched bases: 2. The CDR3 DNA reads as TGTGCCAGCAGCTTGGGTGGACTAGCGGCCTACGAGCAGTACTTC. This sequence encodes CASSLGGLAAYEQYF.

The rearrangement links TRBV7-8 to TRBJ2-3; D is perhaps TRBD2 (7 bases). The CDR3 loop spans 16 amino acids. Germline-derived CDR1 and CDR2 are SGHVS and FQNEAQ. Deletions cut 0 bases from V and 6 bases from J, with 16 bases between. CDR3 in DNA: TGTGCCAGCAGCTTAGCGCTAGGGGGGGCAAGCGATACGCAGTATTTT. Encoded protein: CASSLALGGASDTQYF. Combining the CDR3 with reference TRBV7-8 and TRBJ2-3 gives the whole variable domain GAGVSQSPRYKVAKRGQDVALRCDPISGHVSLFWYQQALGQGPEFLTYFQNEAQLDKSGLPSDRFFAERPEGSVSTLKIQRTQQEDSAVYLCASSLALGGASDTQYFGPGTRLTVL.

The J gene is TRBJ2-7, the V gene TRBV2; 7 positions match TRBD2. V shed 6 bases and J 5 bases; nucleotides not matched to a gene: 7. The CDR3 has 13 residues. Germline CDR1 SNHLY, CDR2 FYNNEI. Here the CDR3 reads CASRREGYDEQYF. In DNA, the CDR3 is TGTGCCAGCAGGAGGGAGGGCTACGACGAGCAGTACTTC.

This rearrangement joins TRBV6-2 or TRBV6-3 to TRBJ1-1; 8 nucleotides agree with TRBD1. The J segment lost 1 base and the V segment lost 0 bases, leaving 4 bases of the junction unmatched. The CDR3 is 16 residues long. Germline V gene lookup returns CDR1 MNHEY and CDR2 SVGEGT. CDR3 loop: CASSYSLGTGNTEAFF. The DNA of the CDR3 is TGTGCCAGCAGTTACTCGCTCGGGACAGGGAACACTGAAGCTTTCTTT.

This clone was recorded only once. V is TRBV9 and J is TRBJ2-1, with D hard to call. The CDR3 has 13 amino acids. V was shortened by 2 bases and J by 10 bases, with 13 bases between the two germline ends. Germline assignment: CDR1 SGDLS and CDR2 YYNGEE. This CDR3 is CASSVLEVSEQFF. The DNA of the CDR3 is TGTGCCAGCAGCGTTTTAGAGGTGAGCGAGCAGTTCTTC.

This clone appeared a single time. The V and J genes are TRBV7-9 and TRBJ2-7, with TRBD1 matching over 10 bases. V lost 6 bases to trimming and J lost 5 bases; unmatched junction nucleotides: 22. The CDR3 sequence is 19 residues long. Germline values: CDR1 SEHNR, CDR2 FQNEAQ (reference sequence). The CDR3 DNA reads as TGTGCCAGCAGTCCACCAAAGTTTTGGCCCGGGACAGGGGTCGACGAGCAGTACTTC. This codes for CASSPPKFWPGTGVDEQYF.

V usage is TRBV6-1 and J usage is TRBJ2-2, with D tentatively TRBD2 (6 bases). Germline values: CDR1 MNHNS, CDR2 SASEGT. This CDR3 spans 14 amino acids. With 2 bases removed from V and 6 bases from J, the gap between germline ends came to 10 bases. CDR3 loop: CASSEPSVAGELFF. CDR3 nucleotide sequence: TGTGCCAGCAGTGAACCTAGCGTCGCCGGGGAGCTGTTTTTT.